Listed here is a single T cell receptor beta chain. Its antigen is not identified. Germline V gives CDR1 SGHAT, CDR2 FQNNGV. Trimming took 6 bases from V and 0 from J; bases not matched to a gene: 7. This CDR3 comprises 16 residues. These data are taken from a study of cytotoxic CD8 clonotypes in ibrutinib-treated CLL. Across the study: After a median of about 62 months, roughly 14 patients stayed remitted and some twelve progressed; responses had been partial in about 24 and complete in 2. After a median around 13 months on treatment (6 to 36), response samples were drawn.

Study results and limitations: Higher clonality was seen at ibrutinib response and a return toward baseline at progression. A difference in sampling times existed between sustained-remission and progressing patients.

Generated by immunoSEQ multiplex PCR, the TCRdb table keeps only in-frame clones and is missing some. Of approximately 130,000 clones listed, 80% to 85% are singletons. The sample was PBMCs, taken after 24 months of ibrutinib treatment. The chain links TRBV11-2 to TRBJ2-2; 7 bases agree with TRBD1. The clonotype comes from a human donor with chronic lymphocytic leukemia. CDR3 sequence (DNA): TGTGCCAGCAGAAATAACAGGGGCCCGAACACCGGGGAGCTGTTTTTT. Translating gives CASRNNRGPNTGELFF.